This T cell receptor beta chain was observed in a study of CD8+ T cells in alopecia areata. In the study overall: Treated patients took oral tofacitinib at 5 to 10 mg twice daily.

Points on this clone: Antigen unknown.

Reverse transcribed after extraction, RNA yielded cDNA as the sequencing template. Libraries were prepared by immunoSEQ multiplex PCR; TCRdb keeps only in-frame clonotypes and omits some of them. The sample records 160,000 or so clones, less than 65% being singletons. Study results and caveats: For lesional scalp, especially alopecia totalis/universalis, clonality was higher than in normal scalp.

Trimming cost V 2 bases and J 6 bases, with 6 bases left between them. Germline V gene data show CDR1 as SGHRS and CDR2 as YFSETQ. The CDR3 length is 11 residues. The rearrangement uses TRBV5-1 and TRBJ2-7; no reliable D call. The sequencing used CD8+ T cells sorted from blood, collected at week 0. This TCR was sampled from a human donor with alopecia areata. The CDR3 sequence: CASSFSGEQYF. CDR3 DNA: TGCGCCAGCAGCTTCTCGGGCGAGCAGTACTTC.